This T cell receptor (beta chain) was profiled in a study of radiotherapy plus CTLA-4 blockade in lung cancer. This clone has just a few counts. The antigen remains unidentified. Method: immunoSEQ multiplex PCR; TCRdb's copy keeps in-frame clones and lacks some. The table has more than 90,000 clones, about 83% seen once. This CDR3 spans 19 amino acids. V gave up 3 bases and J gave up 5 bases, with 28 bases separating them. Germline CDR1 reads SGHAT; CDR2 reads FQNNGV. General study results and limits: TCR clones of tumor origin grew in blood after radiotherapy plus ipilimumab. Early shifts in blood T cell clones, with interferon-beta, reportedly predicted response best.

The chain carries TRBV11-2 and TRBJ1-1; maybe TRBD1 (6 bases). Sequencing was performed on peripheral blood, taken from a patient treated with radiotherapy plus ipilimumab. This TCR was recovered from a human donor with non-small cell lung cancer who had a partial response to radiotherapy plus ipilimumab. CDR3 protein: CASSFRVQGSSFLSTEAFF. Here the CDR3 DNA reads TGTGCCAGCAGCTTCAGGGTTCAGGGGTCGAGTTTCCTAAGTACTGAAGCTTTCTTT.